This T cell receptor beta chain was found in a study of T cell responses to AZD1222 COVID-19 vaccine. Study-wide results and caveats: Along spike, vaccine-associated CD4 TCRs were found throughout, with dominance at 160-218 and 743-854.

Assay used: immunoSEQ multiplex PCR; TCRdb lists only in-frame clones, some missing. This table holds more than 100,000 clones, 65% to 90% found once. A remark on this clone: Its antigen is undetermined.

V shed 4 bases and J shed 3 bases, with 9 bases lying between them. The CDR3 length is 13 residues. The germline CDR1 and CDR2 sequences are MNHEY and SVGAGI. The receptor was derived from an adult in good health. This sequence joins TRBV6-5 and TRBJ2-5; D unclear. This specimen was peripheral blood, taken on day 0 of AZD1222 vaccination. The DNA of the CDR3 is TGTGCCAGCAGTTTCCGGATGGAAGAGACCCAGTACTTC. Its translation is CASSFRMEETQYF.